Following are 22 T cell receptor beta chains from one sample sequenced in a study of T-cell reconstitution after alpha-beta-depleted transplantation in children. Unique molecular identifiers were incorporated into the prepared TCRbeta library. Via MiXCR, TCRdb re-called the PCR reads, giving one row per CDR3 protein. The sample has more than 120,000 distinct CDR3 sequences; roughly 9% are singletons. The sequences come from PBMCs, mostly from graft donor cells, collected 180 days after TCRalphabeta/CD19-depleted stem cell transplant. Receptors originate from a female patient younger than 10 who had a stem cell transplant for congenital amegakaryocytic thrombocytopenia, so the T cells may come from the graft donor.

This clonotype showed up many times. The chain carries TRBV28 and TRBJ2-5; D is perhaps TRBD1 or TRBD2 (5 bases each). This CDR3 comprises 17 residues. Germline V lookup: CDR1 MDHEN, CDR2 SYDVKM. V gave up 6 bases and J gave up 1 base, with 21 bases separating them. Here the CDR3 reads CASSSWGGSTVQETQYF. The CDR3 DNA is TGTGCCAGCAGCTCCTGGGGCGGGTCGACAGTCCAAGAGACCCAGTACTTC.

Comment on this clonotype: One junction end disagrees with the germline gene, perhaps due to a read error. The chain employs TRBV18 and TRBJ2-5; a weak D match, TRBD1 (5 bases). The CDR3 is 13 amino acids. The germline V gene encodes CDR1 KGHSH and CDR2 LQKENI. This chain's CDR3 is CASSPLGAETKYF. CDR3 coding DNA: TGTGCCAGCTCACCCCTAGGGGCGGAGACCAAGTACTTC.

This clonotype appeared many times. V usage is TRBV12-3 or TRBV12-4 and J usage is TRBJ1-4; D remains ambiguous. This CDR3 has 13 residues. The V end was cut by 6 bases, the J end by 4 bases, with 9 bases between. The CDR3 DNA reads as TGTGCCAGCAGGAGTCATAATAATGAAAAACTGTTTTTT. Encoded protein: CASRSHNNEKLFF.

This clonotype was observed a handful of times. The V gene is TRBV19, the J gene TRBJ1-1; D gene uncertain. Deletions cut 7 bases from V and 6 bases from J, with 9 bases between. CDR1 LNHDA and CDR2 SQIVND come from the germline V gene (reference sequence). The CDR3 runs to 11 residues. The CDR3 loop reads CASIARAEAFF. The CDR3 DNA is TGTGCCAGTATAGCGCGGGCTGAAGCTTTCTTT.

This clonotype was recorded many times. V usage is TRBV5-1 and J usage is TRBJ2-3; a possible D gene is TRBD2 (6 bases). Germline V gene sequence: CDR1 SGHRS, CDR2 YFSETQ. There are 14 residues in the CDR3. V shed 5 bases and J shed 0 bases, with 10 bases lying between them. CDR3 coding DNA: TGCGCCAGCAGACCCGGGACTAGCACAGATACGCAGTATTTT. This codes for CASRPGTSTDTQYF.

The V call is TRBV3-1, the J call TRBJ2-7; 9 bases agree with TRBD2. The V segment lost 11 bases and the J segment 9 bases; nucleotides outside the gene matches: 23. This CDR3 spans 16 amino acids. Looked up from germline, CDR1 is LGHDT and CDR2 is YNNKEL (reference sequence). The CDR3 sequence is CACCQNTAGGYAGQYF. The CDR3 nucleotides read TGTGCCTGCTGCCAAAATACTGCGGGAGGGTACGCAGGGCAGTACTTC.

This clonotype was recorded many times. CDR3 DNA sequence: TGTGCCAGCAGTTTTTCAGGGGCGCAATCCCGGCGCTACGAGCAGTACTTC. Its translation is CASSFSGAQSRRYEQYF. The chain has TRBV12-3 or TRBV12-4 and TRBJ2-7; tentatively, D is TRBD1 (6 bases). This CDR3 spans 17 amino acids. Trimming left V 3 bases short and J 3 bases short, with 21 bases between.

This chain connects TRBV10-3 to TRBJ2-3; 11 bases are a match to TRBD1. V lost 6 bases and J lost 3; bases outside the gene matches: 11. The CDR3 contains 17 residues. From germline, CDR1 is ENHRY and CDR2 SYGVKD. The CDR3 DNA follows: TGTGCCATCAGCCCCCTTTCCGGGACAGGGGGAACAGATACGCAGTATTTT. Amino acids: CAISPLSGTGGTDTQYF.

This clonotype was counted many times. V usage is TRBV6-5 and J usage is TRBJ2-2; no firm D call. Trimming removed 7 bases at V and 5 bases at J, with 17 bases between. In germline, CDR1 is MNHEY, CDR2 SVGAGI. The CDR3 contains 15 residues. The CDR3, as DNA: TGTGCCAGCATGTTACATGGGGTCCCAACCGGGGAGCTGTTTTTT. Residues: CASMLHGVPTGELFF.

This chain connects TRBV7-9 to TRBJ2-1; unclear D gene. The CDR3 extends over 14 amino acids. Germline V gives CDR1 SEHNR, CDR2 FQNEAQ (reference sequence). Trimming pared 5 bases from V and 4 bases from J, leaving 12 bases between. The CDR3 reads CASSRPNPYNEQFF. The CDR3 nucleotides read TGTGCCAGCAGCCGACCAAATCCTTACAATGAGCAGTTCTTC.

This clonotype was counted ten times or more. The chain combines TRBV5-1 with TRBJ2-6; a weak D match, TRBD2 (6 bases). Germline V gene sequence: CDR1 SGHRS, CDR2 YFSETQ. Trimming removed 0 bases from V and 0 bases from J, with 10 bases in between. The CDR3 length is 17 residues. This CDR3 reads CASSLDAGNSGANVLTF. CDR3 in DNA: TGCGCCAGCAGCTTGGATGCGGGGAACTCTGGGGCCAACGTCCTGACTTTC.

Ten or more counts support this clonotype. This chain joins TRBV11-2 and TRBJ1-4; D gene ambiguous. Germline V gene lookup returns CDR1 SGHAT and CDR2 FQNNGV. The V end lost 1 base, the J end lost 0 bases, and 9 bases lay between the germline ends. CDR3 length: 16 residues. The CDR3 sequence: CASSLGTAPTNEKLFF. For the CDR3, the DNA is TGTGCCAGCAGCTTAGGGACCGCCCCAACTAATGAAAAACTGTTTTTT.

This clonotype has only a few counts. The chain uses TRBV2 and TRBJ1-5, with D possibly TRBD1 on 5 matching bases. Germline CDR1 is SNHLY and CDR2 is FYNNEI. This CDR3 is 13 amino acids long. The germline V and J ends were trimmed by 6 bases and 6 bases, with 12 bases remaining between them. CDR3 loop: CASSATRAQPQHF. The CDR3 nucleotides are TGTGCCAGCAGCGCAACCAGGGCTCAGCCCCAGCATTTT. Full variable domain (missing parts from reference TRBV2 and TRBJ1-5): EPEVTQTPSHQVTQMGQEVILRCVPISNHLYFYWYRQILGQKVEFLVSFYNNEISEKSEIFDDQFSVERPDGSNFTLKIRSTKLEDSAMYFCASSATRAQPQHFGDGTRLSIL.

This clonotype was found many times. The chain has TRBV7-9 and TRBJ1-5; D not certain. This CDR3 has 13 residues. Germline CDR1 and CDR2: SEHNR and FQNEAQ (reference sequence). The ends were cut back, 0 bases at V and 5 bases at J, with 5 bases in the middle. The CDR3 sequence: CASSLAFDQPQHF. The CDR3 DNA sequence: TGTGCCAGCAGCTTAGCCTTTGATCAGCCCCAGCATTTT.

To note about this clonotype: With a much larger clone just one base away, this may be a read error. The chain couples TRBV21-1 to TRBJ2-6. TRBV21-1 constitutes a pseudogene. The CDR3 has 18 residues. The CDR3 sequence is CASSKGSAGSPGANVLTF. Here the CDR3 DNA reads TGTGCCAGCAGCAAAGGATCGGCCGGTAGCCCTGGGGCCAACGTCCTGACTTTC.

This clonotype appeared many times. CDR3 loop: CASSAGTGGREQFF. As DNA, the CDR3 is TGCGCCAGCAGTGCCGGGACAGGGGGCAGGGAGCAGTTCTTC. This chain uses TRBV10-2 with TRBJ2-1; TRBD1 agrees at 12 bases. Germline CDR1 and CDR2: WSHSY and SAAADI. The V segment lost 4 bases and the J segment 10 bases; nucleotides outside the gene matches: 5. This CDR3 has 14 residues.

Remarks on this clonotype: A read error is possible here, since a much larger clone lies one base away. The gene calls are TRBV7-2 and TRBJ2-5; D is undetermined. The CDR3 is made up of 12 amino acids. Germline V gene lookup returns CDR1 SGHTA and CDR2 FQGNSA. CDR3 bases: TGTGCCAGCAGCAACTACCAAGGGACCCAGTACTTC. It is translated as CASSNYQGTQYF.

This clonotype was counted many times. The CDR3 region has the DNA TGCAGTGCTGAAGGGGGTAGCTCCTACAATGAGCAGTTCTTC. Its protein product is CSAEGGSSYNEQFF. The gene calls are TRBV20-1 and TRBJ2-1; tentatively, D is TRBD1 (6 bases). Per the germline V gene, CDR1 is DFQATT and CDR2 is SNEGSKA (reference sequence). The germline V and J ends were trimmed by 5 bases and 0 bases, with 11 bases remaining between them. This CDR3 comprises 14 residues.

To note about this clonotype: A much larger clonotype is one base distant, so this may be a read error. The chain links TRBV19 to TRBJ1-1; D is unresolved. The CDR3 consists of 13 residues. From germline, CDR1 is LNHDA and CDR2 SQIVND (reference sequence). CDR3 residues: CPSSFVLNTEAFF. The CDR3 region has the DNA TGTCCCAGTAGTTTCGTCCTGAACACTGAAGCTTTCTTT.

This clonotype was observed a few times. This chain connects TRBV29-1 to TRBJ1-2, with unresolved D. V lost 3 bases and J 6 bases, leaving 2 bases between the germline ends. The CDR3 length is 9 residues. Looked up from germline, CDR1 is SQVTM and CDR2 is ANQGSEA. CDR3 DNA sequence: TGCAGCGTTGACCATGGCTACACCTTC. This gives the protein CSVDHGYTF.

This clonotype was seen many times. J is TRBJ1-1 and V is TRBV5-1, with D maybe TRBD1 (6 bases). Trimming took off 7 bases at V and 4 bases at J, with 17 bases between the two ends. The CDR3 is 14 amino acids. Germline assignment: CDR1 SGHRS and CDR2 YFSETQ. CDR3: CASYWDPGATEAFF. In nucleotides, the CDR3 is TGCGCCAGCTATTGGGACCCGGGGGCCACTGAAGCTTTCTTT.

This clonotype was recorded many times. The genes are TRBV10-3 and TRBJ2-7; D is undetermined. CDR1 ENHRY and CDR2 SYGVKD come from the germline V gene. V lost 9 bases to trimming and J lost 0 bases, with 15 bases between them. The CDR3 covers 14 residues. CDR3 in amino acids: CAITDRNPSYEQYF. The DNA of the CDR3 is TGTGCCATTACTGACCGAAACCCCTCCTACGAGCAGTACTTC.